The clone carrying this T cell receptor beta chain was recorded once. Its antigen is unknown. Method: immunoSEQ multiplex PCR; TCRdb's copy keeps in-frame clones and lacks some. Of 150,000 or so clones listed, approximately 91% were seen once; the top ten hold more than 1.3%. This specimen comes from a study of T cell responses to AZD1222 COVID-19 vaccine. The V gene lost 3 bases and the J gene lost 3 bases, with 6 bases spanning the gap. The CDR3 sequence is 13 residues long. Study findings and constraints: Regions 160-218 and 743-854 dominated among vaccine-associated CD4 TCRs spanning spike. Close to half of spike-specific TCRs reportedly recognize unmutated variant regions. Donors were largely white British and mainly female; clonal diversity was possibly underestimated.

Sequencing used peripheral blood, obtained 28 days after the second AZD1222 dose. The source is an adult who received the AZD1222 COVID-19 vaccine. This sequence joins TRBV12-3 or TRBV12-4 and TRBJ1-5; the D is unclear. CDR3 amino acids: CASSFRVNQPQHF. CDR3 in DNA: TGTGCCAGCAGTTTTAGAGTCAATCAGCCCCAGCATTTT.